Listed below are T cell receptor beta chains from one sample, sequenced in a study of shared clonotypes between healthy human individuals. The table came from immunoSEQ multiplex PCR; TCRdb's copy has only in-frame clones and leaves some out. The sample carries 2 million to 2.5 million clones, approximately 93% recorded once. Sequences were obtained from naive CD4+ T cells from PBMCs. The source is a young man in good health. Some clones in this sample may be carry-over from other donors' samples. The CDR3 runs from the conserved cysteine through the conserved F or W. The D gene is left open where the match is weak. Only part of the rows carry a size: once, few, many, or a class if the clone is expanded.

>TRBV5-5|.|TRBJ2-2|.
TGTGCCAGCACCCAGGTTGTGGTAACCGGGGAGCTGTTTTTT
CASTQVVVTGELFF
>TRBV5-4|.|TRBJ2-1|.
TGTGCCAGCAGCTTGGTAAAGGGAGCGAACTACAATGAGCAGTTCTTC
CASSLVKGANYNEQFF
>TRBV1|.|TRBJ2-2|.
TGCACCAGCAGCCAAGACTATAACACCGGGGAGCTGTTTTTT
CTSSQDYNTGELFF
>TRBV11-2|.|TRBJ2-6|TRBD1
TGTGCCAGCAGCGCCCGACAGGGGGTCACCTCTGGGGCCAACGTCCTGACTTTC
CASSARQGVTSGANVLTF
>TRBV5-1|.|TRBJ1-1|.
TGCGCCAGCGCGAGGGGGGGCCCGGACACTGAAGCTTTCTTT
CASARGGPDTEAFF
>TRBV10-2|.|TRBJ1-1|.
TGCGCCAGCAGTCCCAACCCGCCGGGACACCTCATGAACACTGAAGCTTTCTTT
CASSPNPPGHLMNTEAFF
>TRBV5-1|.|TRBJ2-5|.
TGCGCCAGCAGCTTCGAGAACGGTCCGGGAGAGACCCAGTACTTC
CASSFENGPGETQYF
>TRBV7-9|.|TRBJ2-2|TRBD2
TGTGCCAGCAGCCTTAGCGGGAGTAACACCGGGGAGCTGTTTTTT
CASSLSGSNTGELFF
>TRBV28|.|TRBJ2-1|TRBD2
TGTGCCAGCACTGGACAGGTCCTAGCGGGACCTGCCTCAAGCTCCAATGAGCAGTTCTTC
CASTGQVLAGPASSSNEQFF
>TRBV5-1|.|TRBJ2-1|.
TGCGCCAGCAGCATCGCATTGAGCTCCTACAATGAGCAGTTCTTC
CASSIALSSYNEQFF
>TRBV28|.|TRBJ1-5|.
TGTGCCAGCAGTTTCGCGAGGGTAGGGAATCAGCCCCAGCATTTT
CASSFARVGNQPQHF
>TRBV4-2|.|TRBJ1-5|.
TGTGCCAGCAGCCAAGATCGAGGTGAAGGCAATCAGCCCCAGCATTTT
CASSQDRGEGNQPQHF
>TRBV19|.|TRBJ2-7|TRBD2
TGTGCCAGTAGTCACCTAGCGGGAACCTACGAGCAGTACTTC
CASSHLAGTYEQYF
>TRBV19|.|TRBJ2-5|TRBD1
TGTGCCAGTAAGGGAGACAGGGACGGAGAGACCCAGTACTTC
CASKGDRDGETQYF
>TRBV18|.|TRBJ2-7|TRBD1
TGTGCCAGCTCAGAGGGGACAGGACCTTACGAGCAGTACTTC
CASSEGTGPYEQYF
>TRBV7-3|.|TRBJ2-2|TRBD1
TGTGCCAGCAGTACAGGGGACACCGGGGAGCTGTTTTTT
CASSTGDTGELFF
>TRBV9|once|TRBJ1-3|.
TGTGCCAGCAGCGTAGGCTGGGGATCCGGAAACACCATATATTTT
CASSVGWGSGNTIYF
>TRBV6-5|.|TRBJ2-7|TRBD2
TGTGCCAGCAGGCCGACTAGCGGGAGATCGTACGAGCAGTACTTC
CASRPTSGRSYEQYF
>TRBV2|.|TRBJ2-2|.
TGTGCCAGCAGTAGAATCACGACGGGACAAGGATCCCACACCGGGGAGCTGTTTTTT
CASSRITTGQGSHTGELFF
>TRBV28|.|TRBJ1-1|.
TGTGCCAGCAGTTTTGGTCGCATGGGCGCTTTCTTT
CASSFGRMGAFF
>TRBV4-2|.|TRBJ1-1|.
TGTGCCAGCGGGCCCGACACTGAAGCTTTCTTT
CASGPDTEAFF
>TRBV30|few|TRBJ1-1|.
TGTGCCTGGAGTGTACAAGCTCCACGCCGTGAAGCTTTCTTT
CAWSVQAPRREAFF
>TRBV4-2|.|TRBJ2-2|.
TGTGCCAGCAGCCAGTTAGGGCGAGGGGCCGGGGAGCTGTTTTTT
CASSQLGRGAGELFF
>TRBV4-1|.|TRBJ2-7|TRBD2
TGCGCCAGCAGCCAGCCTCTGGCTAGCGGGAGGGACCCCTACGAGCAGTACTTC
CASSQPLASGRDPYEQYF
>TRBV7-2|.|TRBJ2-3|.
TGTGCCAGCAGCTTCCAAGTATTGGGGGGAGATACGCAGTATTTT
CASSFQVLGGDTQYF
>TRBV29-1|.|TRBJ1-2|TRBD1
TGCAGCGTGAGAGGACAGGGGGACTATGGCTACACCTTC
CSVRGQGDYGYTF
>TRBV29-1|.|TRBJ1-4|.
TGCAGCGTTGGCCCCCCGGGCACAGGACGGGAAAAACTGTTTTTT
CSVGPPGTGREKLFF
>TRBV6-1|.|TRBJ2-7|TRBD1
TGTGCCAGCAGGGGAGACAGGGTAGGCTACGAGCAGTACTTC
CASRGDRVGYEQYF
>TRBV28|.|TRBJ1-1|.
TGTGCCAGCAGTTACCCCGCGGGGGTGAACACTGAAGCTTTCTTT
CASSYPAGVNTEAFF
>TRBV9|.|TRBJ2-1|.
TGTGCCAGCAGCCCCACAGGGAGCCCCTACAATGAGCAGTTCTTC
CASSPTGSPYNEQFF
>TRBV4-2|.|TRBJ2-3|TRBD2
TGTGCCAGCAGCCAAGTAGCGGGGACAGATACGCAGTATTTT
CASSQVAGTDTQYF
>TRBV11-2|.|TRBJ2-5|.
TGTGCCAGCAGCTTAGTAATGGGAAAGCAGACCCAGTACTTC
CASSLVMGKQTQYF
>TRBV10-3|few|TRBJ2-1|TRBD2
TGTGCCATCAGAACTAGCGGGAGGGTCTACAATGAGCAGTTCTTC
CAIRTSGRVYNEQFF